The T cell receptor beta chain described here comes from a study of T cells in tuberculosis. Trimming took 6 bases from V and 6 from J; bases not matched to a gene: 6. The germline gives CDR1 ENHRY, CDR2 SYGVKD. This CDR3 comprises 13 residues. After thawing and overnight rest, PBMC were stained with GMM-loaded CD1B tetramer, viability dye and anti-CD3 for sorting. The CD1B tetramers carried C32 glucose monomycolate purified from Rhodococcus equi. The data were produced by immunoSEQ multiplex PCR, yet TCRdb's version contains in-frame clones alone and is incomplete. This table holds more than 70,000 clones, roughly 88% found once.

The sample comprised CD1b-GMM tetramer-negative cells sorted from PBMCs. V and J are TRBV10-3 and TRBJ1-2; 8 positions match TRBD1. The TCR was taken from an adult woman with latent tuberculosis. The CDR3 protein is CAISLGQGHGYTF. For the CDR3, the DNA is TGTGCCATCAGCCTAGGACAGGGTCATGGCTACACCTTC.